These 27 T cell receptor beta chains originate from one sample sequenced in a study of T cells in Graves' hyperthyroidism and ophthalmopathy. TCR beta CDR3 region amplification was performed from RNA transcripts. The HTBI primer set drove a first-round RT-PCR of the TCR CDR3. TCRdb independently ran MiXCR on the multiplex PCR reads; one entry per CDR3 protein. The table includes about 400,000 distinct CDR3 sequences, roughly 25% detected once. The sequenced sample was blood. These receptors were collected from a man between 45 and 60 years old with Graves' hyperthyroidism.

The chain links TRBV10-3 to TRBJ2-7, with D possibly called TRBD1 or TRBD2 (5 bases each). This CDR3 spans 13 amino acids. Per the germline V gene, CDR1 is ENHRY and CDR2 is SYGVKD. Trimming cost V 10 bases and J 1 base, with 14 bases left between them. CDR3 residues: CATLGPPSYEQYF. The CDR3 coding sequence is TGTGCCACCTTGGGACCGCCTTCCTACGAGCAGTACTTC.

As for this clonotype: With a much larger clone just one base away, this may be a read error. The chain combines TRBV6-1 with TRBJ1-2; no definite D call. Trimming stripped 6 bases from V and 6 bases from J, with 5 bases between. This CDR3 spans 10 amino acids. The V gene's germline CDR1 is MNHNS and CDR2 SASEGT. In DNA form, the CDR3 reads TGTGCCAGCAGGGATAATGGCTACACCTTC. It specifies CASRDNGYTF.

The chain has TRBV6-2 or TRBV6-3 and TRBJ1-2; D perhaps matches TRBD1 (6 bases). The germline gives CDR1 MNHEY, CDR2 SVGEGT. The CDR3 is 14 residues long. Trimming left V 4 bases short and J 8 bases short, with 17 bases between. The CDR3 loop is CASSLGHPSDGYTF. The CDR3 coding sequence is TGTGCCAGCAGTTTGGGACACCCCAGCGACGGCTACACCTTC.

This sequence joins TRBV6-2 or TRBV6-3 and TRBJ2-5, with 7 bases fitting TRBD2. Trimming cost V 7 bases and J 1 base; bases outside gene matches: 3. The germline gives CDR1 MNHEY, CDR2 SVGEGT. This CDR3 is built from 13 residues. The CDR3 here is CASTLAVQETQYF. The CDR3 bases are TGTGCCAGCACTCTAGCGGTCCAAGAGACCCAGTACTTC.

This chain joins TRBV6-1 and TRBJ1-5; D is possibly TRBD1 (5 bases). Trimming pared 6 bases from V and 1 base from J, leaving 7 bases between. Germline loops: CDR1 MNHNS, CDR2 SASEGT. The CDR3 has 13 residues. CDR3 region: CASSRQSNQPQHF. Written as DNA, the CDR3 is TGTGCCAGCAGCCGACAGAGCAATCAGCCCCAGCATTTT.

This chain's CDR3 is CASSALGLAYDEQYF. The CDR3, as DNA: TGTGCCAGCAGCGCGTTGGGACTAGCATACGACGAGCAGTACTTC. The V gene is TRBV9, the J gene TRBJ2-7; 9 bases map to TRBD2. CDR1 and CDR2 (germline): SGDLS, YYNGEE. This CDR3 spans 15 amino acids. Germline trimming cut 3 bases from V and 5 bases from J; bases unmatched to any gene: 9. Filled out from reference TRBV9 and TRBJ2-7, the complete variable domain reads DSGVTQTPKHLITATGQRVTLRCSPRSGDLSVYWYQQSLDQGLQFLIQYYNGEERAKGNILERFSAQQFPDLHSELNLSSLELGDSALYFCASSALGLAYDEQYFGPGTRLTVT.

The genes are TRBV7-2 and TRBJ2-7, with a possible D match to TRBD2 (6 bases). Trimming removed 5 bases from V and 6 bases from J, with 17 bases in between. Germline V gene sequence: CDR1 SGHTA, CDR2 FQGNSA. The CDR3 is 14 residues long. The CDR3 region has the DNA TGTGCCAGCAGCCAACGGGAGATTCAGGGCGAGCAGTACTTC. Protein product: CASSQREIQGEQYF.

The chain carries TRBV10-3 and TRBJ2-7, with 7 bases matching TRBD1. V shed 4 bases and J 6 bases; nucleotides not matched to a gene: 3. The CDR3 is 12 residues long. Germline V lookup: CDR1 ENHRY, CDR2 SYGVKD. The CDR3: CAISGQGSEQYF. The CDR3 bases are TGTGCCATCAGTGGACAGGGTAGCGAGCAGTACTTC.

This clonotype was seen a handful of times. The chain joins TRBV7-3 to TRBJ2-3; TRBD1 matches at 10 bases. J was trimmed by 10 bases and V by 0 bases; bases with no gene match: 16. CDR1 and CDR2 from the germline V gene are SGHTA and FQGTGA. The CDR3 has 18 amino acids. CDR3 residues: CASSLTGQGTGSQNAQYF. In DNA, the CDR3 is TGTGCCAGCAGCTTAACGGGACAGGGGACAGGTTCACAGAATGCGCAGTATTTT.

The rearrangement links TRBV29-1 to TRBJ2-3; 9 bases agree with TRBD2. The CDR3 is 15 residues long. Germline V gene data show CDR1 as SQVTM and CDR2 as ANQGSEA. V gave up 7 bases and J gave up 2 bases; unmatched junction bases: 10. Here the CDR3 reads CSDPRLAANTDTQYF. The CDR3 coding sequence is TGCAGCGACCCTAGACTAGCGGCAAACACAGATACGCAGTATTTT.

In its sample, this clonotype was seen a few times. This chain links TRBV28 with TRBJ1-4; no definite D call. The germline CDR1 and CDR2 sequences are MDHEN and SYDVKM. This CDR3 contains 14 residues. V lost 8 bases and J lost 8, with 18 bases in between. This CDR3 reads CASRGQFLGEKLFF. DNA for the CDR3: TGTGCCAGCCGCGGCCAGTTTCTTGGGGAAAAACTGTTTTTT.

The V and J genes are TRBV6-6 and TRBJ2-1, with TRBD1 matching 7 bases. CDR1 MNHNY and CDR2 SVGAGI come from the germline V gene (reference sequence). Trimming cost V 0 bases and J 8 bases; bases outside gene matches: 7. The CDR3 has 15 amino acids. In DNA, the CDR3 is TGTGCCAGCAGTTACTCGGGACAGCTTTGGTATGAGCAGTTCTTC. Encoded protein: CASSYSGQLWYEQFF.

The rearrangement joins TRBV10-3 to TRBJ2-1; 10 bases are shared with TRBD1. The trim removed 6 bases at V and 6 bases at J, leaving 5 bases unmatched. The CDR3 contains 14 residues. Looked up from germline, CDR1 is ENHRY and CDR2 is SYGVKD. This CDR3 reads CAIRRDRGGNEQFF. CDR3 bases: TGTGCCATCAGACGGGACAGGGGCGGCAATGAGCAGTTCTTC.

This clonotype was recorded many times. This chain links TRBV20-1 with TRBJ2-1; 7 positions agree with TRBD2. The junction had 18 bases not matched to a gene; V was cut back by 5 bases and J by 5 bases. Germline values: CDR1 DFQATT, CDR2 SNEGSKA (reference sequence). The CDR3 runs to 17 residues. The DNA of the CDR3 is TGCAGTGCTGAGCCTAACCGCCCGGGACTACTCAACAATGAGCAGTTCTTC. Its translation: CSAEPNRPGLLNNEQFF.

The rearrangement links TRBV29-1 to TRBJ1-1; 7 nucleotides agree with TRBD1. V trimming: 7 bases; J trimming: 10 bases; junction bases outside the gene matches: 9. CDR3 length equals 11 residues. Germline CDR1 is SQVTM and CDR2 is ANQGSEA. DNA for the CDR3: TGCAGCGACTCGAGACAGGGAGTAGCTTTCTTT. Residues: CSDSRQGVAFF.

This clonotype was observed many times. V usage is TRBV28 and J usage is TRBJ2-7; weak D call: TRBD1 (6 bases). The CDR3 extends over 13 amino acids. From germline, CDR1 is MDHEN and CDR2 SYDVKM. V shed 10 bases and J shed 0 bases, with 13 bases lying between them. The CDR3 nucleotides read TGTGCCACCTGGGACACATTCTCCTACGAGCAGTACTTC. Encoded protein: CATWDTFSYEQYF.

A remark on this clonotype: With a much larger clone just one base away, this may be a read error. The chain joins TRBV28 to TRBJ2-5; 7 bases are shared with TRBD2. The germline V gene has CDR1 MDHEN and CDR2 SYDVKM. The CDR3 spans 11 residues. In DNA, the CDR3 is TGTGTCAGCAGTTTACGGGAGGCCCAGTACTTC. It specifies CVSSLREAQYF.

This clonotype was seen more than once but under ten times. V and J are TRBV12-3 or TRBV12-4 and TRBJ1-1; TRBD1 might be the D (6 bases). V was clipped by 3 bases and J by 5 bases, with 19 bases between them. This CDR3 is 16 amino acids long. CDR3 sequence reads: CASSFRGGGALTEAFF. The CDR3 nucleotides are TGTGCCAGCAGTTTCCGGGGGGGGGGGGCCCTAACTGAAGCTTTCTTT.

The chain combines TRBV2 with TRBJ2-7, with TRBD1 matching 10 bases. Germline CDR1 is SNHLY and CDR2 is FYNNEI. The CDR3 length is 14 residues. The J segment lost 5 bases and the V segment lost 7 bases, leaving 8 bases of the junction unmatched. CDR3 region: CASKTGTGAHEQYF. CDR3 coding DNA: TGTGCCAGCAAAACCGGGACAGGGGCCCACGAGCAGTACTTC.

The chain links TRBV19 to TRBJ2-5; TRBD1 is a possible D gene (6 bases). V was pared by 3 bases and J by 1 base, with 9 bases between. CDR3 length equals 14 residues. Germline assignment: CDR1 LNHDA and CDR2 SQIVND (reference sequence). In DNA form, the CDR3 reads TGTGCCAGTAGTATCTTCAGGGGCCAAGAGACCCAGTACTTC. Translated: CASSIFRGQETQYF.

The chain is built from TRBV19 and TRBJ1-1, with 9 bases lining up with TRBD1. V gave up 8 bases and J gave up 6 bases; unmatched junction bases: 16. The CDR3 has 16 residues. Germline V gene data show CDR1 as LNHDA and CDR2 as SQIVND (reference sequence). In DNA form, the CDR3 reads TGTGCCAGTCCTGAGGTCCGGGACAGGGATAAGGCTGAAGCTTTCTTT. Residues: CASPEVRDRDKAEAFF.

This clonotype occurred many times. V usage is TRBV12-3 or TRBV12-4 and J usage is TRBJ2-3; the match to TRBD2 covers 8 bases. The CDR3 covers 15 residues. V shed 8 bases, J shed 4 bases, and the junction held 11 bases outside the gene matches. The CDR3 protein is CASDRAGGGPDTQYF. In DNA form, the CDR3 reads TGTGCCAGCGATAGGGCGGGGGGCGGCCCAGATACGCAGTATTTT.

This chain links TRBV7-8 with TRBJ1-1; no definite D call. The germline gives CDR1 SGHVS, CDR2 FQNEAQ. Deletions cut 1 base from V and 7 bases from J, with 10 bases between. The CDR3 spans 13 residues. CDR3 DNA: TGTGCCAGCAGCTTAGTCCCGGTCGGTGAAGCTTTCTTT. It specifies CASSLVPVGEAFF. Full variable domain (remainder filled in from reference TRBV7-8 and TRBJ1-1): GAGVSQSPRYKVAKRGQDVALRCDPISGHVSLFWYQQALGQGPEFLTYFQNEAQLDKSGLPSDRFFAERPEGSVSTLKIQRTQQEDSAVYLCASSLVPVGEAFFGQGTRLTVV.

This clonotype came up a few times. The rearrangement uses TRBV4-2 and TRBJ1-5, with D hard to call. V was cut by 0 bases and J by 3 bases, with 12 bases left in between. CDR1 LGHNA and CDR2 YNFKEQ come from the germline V gene. The CDR3 contains 16 residues. CDR3 region: CASSQEATGYNQPQHF. In nucleotides, the CDR3 is TGTGCCAGCAGCCAAGAGGCTACCGGGTACAATCAGCCCCAGCATTTT.

A note on this clonotype: Given a much more abundant clone one base away, this may be a read error. The rearrangement links TRBV28 to TRBJ1-1, with D unresolved. Trimming pared 8 bases from V and 0 bases from J, leaving 4 bases between. The CDR3 has 11 residues. Germline loops: CDR1 MDHEN, CDR2 SYDVKM. The CDR3 loop is CASWMNTEAFF. DNA for the CDR3: TGTGCCAGCTGGATGAACACTGAAGCTTTCTTT. The whole variable domain, filled in from reference TRBV28 and TRBJ1-1, reads DVKVTQSSRYLVKRTGEKVFLECVQDMDHENMFWYRQDPGLGLRLIYFSYDVKMKEKGDIPEGYSVSREKKERFSLILESASTNQTSMYLCASWMNTEAFFGQGTRLTVV.

Comment on this clonotype: The junction does not match germline at one end; this may be a read error. The CDR3 region is CASSENRDGVTYEQYF. CDR3 coding DNA: TGCGCCAGCAGCGAAAACCGGGACGGAGTGACCTACGAGCAGTACTTC. The chain recombines TRBV7-9 with TRBJ2-7; D could derive from TRBD1 or TRBD2 (5 bases each). This CDR3 is built from 16 residues. Germline-derived CDR1 and CDR2 are SEHNR and FQNEAQ (reference sequence).

In its sample, this clonotype was seen many times. CDR3: CASSESGTDTEAFF. The CDR3 DNA is TGTGCCAGCAGTGAAAGCGGGACAGACACTGAAGCTTTCTTT. The chain joins TRBV2 to TRBJ1-1; 7 bases are a match to TRBD1. CDR1 and CDR2 from the germline V gene are SNHLY and FYNNEI. V lost 2 bases, J lost 3 bases, and 3 bases stayed unmatched. The CDR3 is 14 residues long.